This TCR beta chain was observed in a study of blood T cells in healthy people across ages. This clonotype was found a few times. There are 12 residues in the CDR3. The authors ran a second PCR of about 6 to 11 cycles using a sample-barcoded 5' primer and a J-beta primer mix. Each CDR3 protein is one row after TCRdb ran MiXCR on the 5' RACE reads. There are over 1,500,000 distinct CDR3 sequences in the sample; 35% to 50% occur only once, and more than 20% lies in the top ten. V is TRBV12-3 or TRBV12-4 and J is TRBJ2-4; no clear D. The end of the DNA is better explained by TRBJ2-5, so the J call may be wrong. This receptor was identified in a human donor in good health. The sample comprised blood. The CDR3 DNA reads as TGTGCCAGCAGTTTCGGCCTTAGGACCCAGTACTTC. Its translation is CASSFGLRTQYF.